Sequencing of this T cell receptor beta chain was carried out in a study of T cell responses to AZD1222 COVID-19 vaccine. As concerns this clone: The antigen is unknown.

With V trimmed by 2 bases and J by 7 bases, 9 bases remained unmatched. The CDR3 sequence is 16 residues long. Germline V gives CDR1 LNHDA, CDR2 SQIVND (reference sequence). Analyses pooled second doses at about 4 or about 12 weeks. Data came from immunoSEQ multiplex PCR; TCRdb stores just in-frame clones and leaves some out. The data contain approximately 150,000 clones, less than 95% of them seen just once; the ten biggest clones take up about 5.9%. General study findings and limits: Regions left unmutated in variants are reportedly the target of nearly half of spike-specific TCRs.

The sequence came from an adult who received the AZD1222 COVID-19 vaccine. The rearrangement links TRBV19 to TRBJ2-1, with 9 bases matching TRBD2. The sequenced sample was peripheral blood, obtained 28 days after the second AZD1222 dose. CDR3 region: CASSISGTSLKNEQFF. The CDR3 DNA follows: TGTGCCAGTAGTATATCGGGGACTAGCTTGAAAAATGAGCAGTTCTTC. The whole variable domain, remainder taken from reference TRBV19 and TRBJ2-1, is DGGITQSPKYLFRKEGQNVTLSCEQNLNHDAMYWYRQDPGQGLRLIYYSQIVNDFQKGDIAEGYSVSREKKESFPLTVTSAQKNPTAFYLCASSISGTSLKNEQFFGPGTRLTVL.